This entry lists 26 T cell receptor beta chains sequenced from one sample in a study of T cells in women clearing cervical HPV infection (dated by TCRdb to 2017 to 2018). Preparation of the library involved the immunoSEQ multiplex PCR assay. TCRdb limited this immuneACCESS table to in-frame rearrangements with V and J called. A share of clones is missing; checked studies link under half to unresolved V genes, and the rest is unexplained. The sample table holds about 15,000 clones. The ten largest clones add up to approximately 12% of the sample. The sequenced material came from blood buffy coat. These receptors all come from a woman aged 18 to 75 with a cervical HPV16 infection that either progressed to CIN3+ or cleared (not recorded which).

Points on this clone: The CDR3 end is not reached by the read, which stops 3 residues before it; the germline J gene fills it in. This chain links TRBV5-4 with TRBJ2-3; 10 bases are shared with TRBD2. The V gene's germline CDR1 is SGHNT and CDR2 YYREEE (reference sequence). The V gene end was trimmed by 2 bases and the J gene end by 6 bases; junction bases not matched to a gene: 3. The CDR3 covers 14 residues. The DNA read from the CDR3 is TGTGCCAGCAGCTTCCTAGCGGGAGTGGATACG. This sequence encodes CASSFLAGVDT. The whole CDR3 reads CASSFLAGVDTQYF.

A remark on this clone: The missing CDR3 end, 3 residues past where the read stops, is filled in from the germline J gene. J is TRBJ2-3 and V is TRBV20-1, with TRBD2 matching over 13 bases. The CDR3 sequence is 15 residues long. CDR1 DFQATT and CDR2 SNEGSKA come from the germline V gene (reference sequence). The J segment lost 1 base and the V segment lost 7 bases, leaving 5 bases of the junction unmatched. The CDR3 here is CSGPGLAGGTDTQYF. The CDR3 DNA, read in part, is TGCAGTGGCCCTGGACTAGCGGGGGGCACAGATACG.

In the case of this clone: The read is 3 residues too short to cover the CDR3 end, so that end is filled in from the germline J gene. The J gene is TRBJ2-3, the V gene TRBV2; D is undetermined. Germline V gene lookup returns CDR1 SNHLY and CDR2 FYNNEI. The CDR3 consists of 14 residues. Trimming stripped 1 base from V and 2 bases from J, with 7 bases between. CDR3 DNA, as far as it was read: TGTGCCAGCAGTGAAGATACTTACACAGATACG. Translating gives CASSEDTYTDT. The full CDR3 sequence reads CASSEDTYTDTQYF.

Remarks on this clone: The CDR3 goes on 3 residues after the read ends, and that part is filled in from the germline J gene. This rearrangement joins TRBV20-1 to TRBJ2-7; maybe TRBD2 (6 bases). The V gene's germline CDR1 is DFQATT and CDR2 SNEGSKA (reference sequence). The ends were cut back, 3 bases at V and 0 bases at J, with 18 bases in the middle. CDR3 length: 16 residues. CDR3 in amino acids: CSASRRGSFDSYEQYF. Incomplete CDR3 DNA: TGCAGTGCTAGCCGGCGGGGTTCTTTTGACTCCTACGAG.

On this clone: The read stops 3 residues short of the end of the CDR3; the missing end is completed from the germline J gene. The J gene is TRBJ2-7, the V gene TRBV19; 10 bases map to TRBD1. Germline V gene data show CDR1 as LNHDA and CDR2 as SQIVND (reference sequence). With 6 bases clipped from V and 1 base from J, the junction kept 6 bases outside the gene matches. This CDR3 has 15 amino acids. This CDR3 reads CASRWRDRGSYEQYF. The CDR3 DNA, read in part, is TGTGCCAGTAGATGGAGGGACAGGGGATCCTACGAG.

About this clone itself: Read sequence stops 3 residues before the CDR3 end, and the germline J gene provides the missing end. J is TRBJ2-3 and V is TRBV4-2, with 12 bases aligning to TRBD2. With V trimmed by 1 base and J by 4 bases, 9 bases remained unmatched. From germline, CDR1 is LGHNA and CDR2 YNFKEQ. CDR3 length: 18 residues. The CDR3 loop reads CASSQGVGGLAGPDTQYF. The CDR3 DNA, read in part, is TGTGCCAGCAGCCAAGGGGTCGGCGGACTAGCGGGGCCAGATACG.

As regards this clone: Read coverage stops 3 residues before the CDR3 terminus; the germline J gene supplies the remainder. V and J are TRBV20-1 and TRBJ1-1; maybe TRBD1 (6 bases). V lost 6 bases and J 1 base, leaving 15 bases between the germline ends. The CDR3 contains 14 residues. The germline CDR1 and CDR2 sequences are DFQATT and SNEGSKA (reference sequence). The sequenced CDR3 bases are TGCAGTGCCTGGCCCGGGACACCGAACACTGAA. Protein: CSAWPGTPNTE. The whole CDR3 reads CSAWPGTPNTEAFF.

Note on this clone: The junction departs from germline at one end; a sequencing error may be responsible. The read finishes 3 residues shy of the CDR3 end, and the germline J gene is used to complete it. The chain is built from TRBV7-8 and TRBJ1-1; maybe TRBD1 (5 bases). CDR3 length: 14 amino acids. Germline CDR1 SGHVS, CDR2 FQNEAQ. The covered CDR3 bases are TGTGCCAGCAGCCTAGCCAGCGGGGGCACTGAA. Amino acids: CASSLASGGTE. The entire CDR3 protein is CASSLASGGTEAFF.

The CDR3 DNA, read in part, is TGTGCCTGGAGTGTTGCGGTCTATGGC. This gives the protein CAWSVAVYG. The CDR3 as a whole reads CAWSVAVYGYTF. The V gene is TRBV30, the J gene TRBJ1-2; D not resolved. The CDR3 extends 3 residues past the end of the read, so its final part is completed from the germline J gene. Germline V CDR1 and CDR2: GTSNPN, SVGIG (reference sequence). CDR3 length: 12 residues. Trimming removed 0 bases from V and 4 bases from J, with 6 bases in between. Combining the CDR3 with reference TRBV30 and TRBJ1-2 gives the whole variable domain SQTIHQWPATLVQPVGSPLSLECTVEGTSNPNLYWYRQAAGRGLQLLFYSVGIGQISSEVPQNLSASRPQDRQFILSSKKLLLSDSGFYLCAWSVAVYGYTFGSGTRLTVV.

CDR3 amino acids: CASVPATGAGTEAFF. The covered CDR3 bases are TGTGCCAGCGTCCCAGCTACAGGGGCCGGCACTGAA. The chain combines TRBV2 with TRBJ1-1, with 7 bases that match TRBD1. The read gets to within 3 residues of the CDR3 end, and the germline J gene fills in the rest. J lost 4 bases, V lost 8 bases, and 13 bases had no gene match. Germline V gives CDR1 SNHLY, CDR2 FYNNEI. The CDR3 has 15 residues.

With respect to this clone: The read ends 3 residues shy of where the CDR3 ends; the end is completed using the germline J gene. The rearrangement uses TRBV2 and TRBJ1-5; D not certain. The ends were cut back, 4 bases at V and 4 bases at J, with 11 bases in the middle. The CDR3 runs 14 residues. Germline V gene lookup returns CDR1 SNHLY and CDR2 FYNNEI. Incomplete CDR3 DNA: TGTGCCAGCAGTGCGTCTCAGGTTAATCAGCCC. This sequence encodes CASSASQVNQP. The whole CDR3 reads CASSASQVNQPQHF.

A remark on this clone: The read finishes 3 residues shy of the CDR3 end, and the germline J gene is used to complete it. The chain combines TRBV4-1 with TRBJ1-5; maybe TRBD1 (5 bases). Germline lookup yields CDR1 MGHRA and CDR2 YSYEKL. V dropped 3 bases and J dropped 4 bases, with 10 bases sitting between them. The CDR3 is 14 amino acids. The CDR3 loop reads CASSQSEGNQPQHF. The covered CDR3 bases are TGCGCCAGCAGCCAGAGCGAGGGGAATCAGCCC.

As regards this clone: The read falls 3 residues short of the CDR3 end, and the missing part is taken from the germline J gene. J is TRBJ2-1 and V is TRBV20-1; 7 positions match TRBD2. The junction had 2 bases not matched to a gene; V was cut back by 2 bases and J by 1 base. Germline-derived CDR1 and CDR2 are DFQATT and SNEGSKA (reference sequence). The CDR3 has 14 amino acids. CDR3: CSARTRGSYNEQFF. The CDR3 DNA, read in part, is TGCAGTGCTAGAACGCGGGGGTCCTACAATGAG.

The sequenced part of the CDR3 DNA is TGCGCCAGCAGCTTGATAGAGGACACTTCACCC. Its translation is CASSLIEDTSP. The entire CDR3 sequence reads CASSLIEDTSPLHF. The V gene is TRBV5-1, the J gene TRBJ1-6; D is perhaps TRBD1 (5 bases). Read sequence stops 3 residues before the CDR3 end, and the germline J gene provides the missing end. The ends were cut back, 1 base at V and 9 bases at J, with 11 bases in the middle. Germline CDR1 and CDR2: SGHRS and YFSETQ. The CDR3 sequence is 14 residues long.

As for this clone: The read gets to within 3 residues of the CDR3 end, and the germline J gene fills in the rest. The V call is TRBV2, the J call TRBJ1-5; the D gene is possibly TRBD1 (6 bases). Per the germline V gene, CDR1 is SNHLY and CDR2 is FYNNEI. The germline V and J ends were trimmed by 5 bases and 8 bases, with 13 bases remaining between them. The CDR3 loop spans 13 amino acids. The part of the CDR3 DNA that was read is TGTGCCAGCAGTATAGGGGGTCTGAAGCCC. This gives the protein CASSIGGLKP. The whole CDR3 region reads CASSIGGLKPQHF.

Details on this clone: The read gets to within 3 residues of the CDR3 end, and the germline J gene fills in the rest. The V and J genes are TRBV18 and TRBJ1-2; maybe TRBD1 (5 bases). The V end was cut by 1 base, the J end by 1 base, with 13 bases between. CDR1 and CDR2 (germline): KGHSH, LQKENI. The CDR3 spans 16 residues. CDR3 loop: CASSPQGPTINYGYTF. CDR3 bases read: TGTGCCAGCTCACCACAGGGGCCTACTATTAACTATGGC.

With respect to this clone: The CDR3 end lies 3 residues beyond the end of the read and is filled in from the germline J gene. This chain connects TRBV20-1 to TRBJ2-5; a possible D gene is TRBD1 (6 bases). Per germline, CDR1 DFQATT and CDR2 SNEGSKA (reference sequence). The CDR3 length is 14 residues. Trimming shortened V by 3 bases and J by 1 base, and 12 bases separated the two germline ends. The CDR3 bases that were read are TGCAGTGCTAGCAAGAGGACAGTCCAAGAGACC. Residues: CSASKRTVQET. The full CDR3 protein reads CSASKRTVQETQYF.

Comments on this clone: The read ends 3 residues early relative to the CDR3; the germline J gene fills the gap. The chain combines TRBV12-3 or TRBV12-4 with TRBJ1-1; no firm D call. Trimming removed 7 bases from V and 2 bases from J, with 17 bases in between. This CDR3 is 15 amino acids long. Partial CDR3 DNA: TGTGCCAGCAACCCAGAGGGTTCCGCAAACACTGAA. It codes for CASNPEGSANTE. From start to end, the CDR3 is CASNPEGSANTEAFF.

A word on this clone: The read terminates 3 residues before the CDR3 end, so the remaining end is supplied by the germline J gene. The chain recombines TRBV5-6 with TRBJ1-2; D unclear. Germline CDR1 is SGHDT and CDR2 is YYEEEE. V was clipped by 1 base and J by 1 base, with 8 bases between them. The CDR3 totals 14 residues. The CDR3 sequence: CASSLIRLNYGYTF. CDR3 DNA, as far as it was read: TGTGCCAGCAGCTTGATCCGTCTTAACTATGGC.

In the case of this clone: The read falls 3 residues short of the CDR3 end, and the missing part is taken from the germline J gene. The chain links TRBV12-3 or TRBV12-4 to TRBJ1-5; D possibly corresponds to TRBD1 (6 bases). V shed 3 bases and J shed 7 bases, with 16 bases lying between them. CDR3 length equals 15 residues. CDR3 sequence: CASSLSLGAGQPQHF. The sequenced part of the CDR3 DNA is TGTGCCAGCAGTTTGTCGCTGGGGGCAGGCCAGCCC.

A note on this clone: Read data end 3 residues before the CDR3 end; the end is taken from the germline J gene. This chain links TRBV29-1 with TRBJ2-2, with TRBD1 identical over 7 bases. The germline V gene encodes CDR1 SQVTM and CDR2 ANQGSEA. The CDR3 sequence is 13 residues long. V lost 3 bases and J lost 7; bases outside the gene matches: 5. Partial CDR3 DNA: TGCAGCGTTGACAGGGCAGGGGGCGGGGAG. Residues: CSVDRAGGGE. The complete CDR3 sequence is CSVDRAGGGELFF.

As to this clone: The CDR3 extends 3 residues past the end of the read, so its final part is completed from the germline J gene. The chain employs TRBV4-1 and TRBJ2-7; D is possibly TRBD2 (5 bases). CDR1 is MGHRA and CDR2 is YSYEKL in the germline V gene. The CDR3 runs 14 residues. V was pared by 8 bases and J by 2 bases, with 16 bases between. The CDR3 loop is CASSAFSDPYEQYF. The part of the CDR3 DNA that was read is TGCGCCAGCTCAGCCTTTAGCGATCCCTACGAG.

Regarding this clone: The read finishes 3 residues shy of the CDR3 end, and the germline J gene is used to complete it. The rearrangement joins TRBV30 to TRBJ2-7, with D unclear. Deletions cut 0 bases from V and 0 bases from J, with 6 bases between. This CDR3 spans 13 amino acids. Germline CDR1 and CDR2: GTSNPN and SVGIG (reference sequence). The CDR3 DNA, read in part, is TGTGCCTGGAGTGTAAGCTACTCCTACGAG. It codes for CAWSVSYSYE. The whole CDR3 is CAWSVSYSYEQYF.

Turning to this clone: The read halts 3 residues ahead of the CDR3 end, with the missing end drawn from the germline J gene. The chain employs TRBV29-1 and TRBJ1-3, with a weak D call TRBD1 (6 bases). V shed 7 bases and J shed 1 base, with 20 bases lying between them. The CDR3 is 16 residues long. Germline lookup yields CDR1 SQVTM and CDR2 ANQGSEA. Partial CDR3 DNA: TGCAGCGCTCACCAAGTACAGGGAGGGTCTGGAAACACC. Its protein is CSAHQVQGGSGNT. The whole CDR3 protein reads CSAHQVQGGSGNTIYF.

Worth noting for this clone: The read halts 3 residues ahead of the CDR3 end, with the missing end drawn from the germline J gene. The chain employs TRBV5-4 and TRBJ2-2; 8 bases map to TRBD1. Germline CDR1 is SGHNT and CDR2 is YYREEE (reference sequence). Trimming cost V 4 bases and J 6 bases; bases outside gene matches: 5. CDR3 length: 14 amino acids. The CDR3 spells CASSDRGPAGELFF. Incomplete CDR3 DNA: TGTGCCAGCAGCGACAGGGGCCCGGCCGGGGAG.

With respect to this clone: At one of its ends the junction is not consistent with the germline gene, which may arise from a read error. CDR3 DNA, as far as it was read: TGCAGTGCCAGAGACAGAGGTAGCAATCAGCCC. Amino acids: CSARDRGSNQP. The full-length CDR3 reads as CSARDRGSNQPQHF. The V and J genes are TRBV20-1 and TRBJ1-5; D may be TRBD1 (5 bases). The CDR3 extends 3 residues past the end of the read, so its final part is completed from the germline J gene. Germline lookup yields CDR1 DFQATT and CDR2 SNEGSKA (reference sequence). This CDR3 has 14 amino acids.